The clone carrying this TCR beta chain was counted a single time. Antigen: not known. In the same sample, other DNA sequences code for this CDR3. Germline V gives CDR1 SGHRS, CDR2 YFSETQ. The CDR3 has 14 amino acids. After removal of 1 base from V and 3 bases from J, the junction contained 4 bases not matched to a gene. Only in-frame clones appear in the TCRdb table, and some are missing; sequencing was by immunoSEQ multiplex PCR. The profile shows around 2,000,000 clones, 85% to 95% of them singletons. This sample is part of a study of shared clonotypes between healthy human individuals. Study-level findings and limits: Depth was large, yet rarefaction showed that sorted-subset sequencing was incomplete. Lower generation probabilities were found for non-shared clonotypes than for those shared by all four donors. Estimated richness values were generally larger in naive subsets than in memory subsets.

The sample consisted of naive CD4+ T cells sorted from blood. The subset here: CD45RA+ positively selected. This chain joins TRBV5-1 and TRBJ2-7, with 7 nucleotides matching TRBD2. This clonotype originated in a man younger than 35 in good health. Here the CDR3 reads CASSLTAGSYEQYF. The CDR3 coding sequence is TGCGCCAGCAGCTTGACAGCGGGGAGCTACGAGCAGTACTTC.